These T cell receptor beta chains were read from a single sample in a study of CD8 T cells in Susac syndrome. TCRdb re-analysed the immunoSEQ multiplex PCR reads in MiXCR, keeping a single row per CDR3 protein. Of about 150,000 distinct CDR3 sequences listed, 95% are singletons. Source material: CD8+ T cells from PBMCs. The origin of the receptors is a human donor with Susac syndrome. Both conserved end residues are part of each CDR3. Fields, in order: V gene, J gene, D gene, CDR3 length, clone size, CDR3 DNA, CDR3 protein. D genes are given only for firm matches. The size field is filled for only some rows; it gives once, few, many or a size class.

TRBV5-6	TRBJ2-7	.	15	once	TGTGCCAGCAGCTTGGCCTTACAGGGTATCTACGAGCAGTACTTC	CASSLALQGIYEQYF
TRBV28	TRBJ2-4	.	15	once	TGTGCCAGCAGTTCGAAGCGGAACAAGAAAAACATTCAGTACTTC	CASSSKRNKKNIQYF
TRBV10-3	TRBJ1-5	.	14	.	TGTGCCATCAGTGCGGAGGGCGGTCATCAGCCCCAGCATTTT	CAISAEGGHQPQHF
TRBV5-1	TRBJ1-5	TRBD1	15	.	TGCGCCAGCAGCTCGGGGGACAGCAGCAATCAGCCCCAGCATTTT	CASSSGDSSNQPQHF
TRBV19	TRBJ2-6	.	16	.	TGTGCCAGTAGTATTTTGGTTTCTACTGGGGCCAACGTCCTGACTTTC	CASSILVSTGANVLTF
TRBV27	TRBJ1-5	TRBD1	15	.	TGTGCCAGCAGTTTCTCAGGGGGAGGCAATCAGCCCCAGCATTTT	CASSFSGGGNQPQHF
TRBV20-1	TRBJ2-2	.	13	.	TGCAGTGCTTCTCTAGCGAACACCGGGGAGCTGTTTTTT	CSASLANTGELFF
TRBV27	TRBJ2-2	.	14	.	TGTGCCAGCAGCTTCGGGCAGTTCCCCGGGGAGCTGTTTTTT	CASSFGQFPGELFF
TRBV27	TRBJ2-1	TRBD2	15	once	TGTGCCAGCAGAGGGAGCGGGAGTGTCTACAATGAGCAGTTCTTC	CASRGSGSVYNEQFF
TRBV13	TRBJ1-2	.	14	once	TGTGCCAGCAGCTTAGGCGTGGGGCCCGGGGGCTACACCTTC	CASSLGVGPGGYTF
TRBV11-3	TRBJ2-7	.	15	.	TGTGCCAGCAGCACCTTTGACGATTCCCTCAACGAGCAGTACTTC	CASSTFDDSLNEQYF
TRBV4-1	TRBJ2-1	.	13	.	TGCGCCAGCAGCCAAGAGATGAACAATGAGCAGTTCTTC	CASSQEMNNEQFF
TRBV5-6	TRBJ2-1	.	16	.	TGTGCCAGCAGCCCCCCCTTGGTTGCCATCGATAATGAGCAGTTCTTC	CASSPPLVAIDNEQFF
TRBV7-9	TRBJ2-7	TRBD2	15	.	TGTGCCAGCAGCACGACTAGCGGGAGTGGCTACGAGCAGTACTTC	CASSTTSGSGYEQYF
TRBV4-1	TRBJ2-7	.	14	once	TGCGCCAGCAGCCAAGGGATTGGCGCCTACGAGCAGTACTTC	CASSQGIGAYEQYF
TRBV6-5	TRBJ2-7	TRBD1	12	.	TGTGCCAGCACCACGACAGGGTACGAGCAGTACTTC	CASTTTGYEQYF
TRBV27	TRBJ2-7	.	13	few	TGTGCCAGCAGTTTGGGTACAGGGTACGAGCAGTACTTC	CASSLGTGYEQYF
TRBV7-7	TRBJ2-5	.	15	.	TGTGCTAGCAGCTTAGACGTCGGGAGTCGCGAGACCCAGTACTTC	CASSLDVGSRETQYF
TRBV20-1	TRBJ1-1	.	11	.	TGCAGTGCTAGAGGGAGCACTGAAGCTTTCTTT	CSARGSTEAFF
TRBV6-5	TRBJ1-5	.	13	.	TGTGCCAGCAGTTTGCAGCTCAATCAGCCCCAGCATTTT	CASSLQLNQPQHF
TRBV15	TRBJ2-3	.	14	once	TGTGCCACCGACGGCCCCCTCCGGGCAGATACGCAGTATTTT	CATDGPLRADTQYF
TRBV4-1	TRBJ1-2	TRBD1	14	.	TGCGCCAGCAGCCCCCGCGGGACAGGGCACGGCTACACCTTC	CASSPRGTGHGYTF
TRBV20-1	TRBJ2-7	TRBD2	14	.	TGCAGTGCTAATAGACTAGCGGAGTCTTACGAGCAGTACTTC	CSANRLAESYEQYF
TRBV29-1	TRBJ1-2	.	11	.	TGCAGCGTTGAAGATTTGTATGGCTACACCTTC	CSVEDLYGYTF
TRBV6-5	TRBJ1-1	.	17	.	TGTGCCAGCAGTTATTTCCTTAGACAGTCTCGGAACACTGAAGCTTTCTTT	CASSYFLRQSRNTEAFF
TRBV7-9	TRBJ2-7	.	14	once	TGTGCCAGCAGCCCGACAGTCCCCTCCTACGAGCAGTACTTC	CASSPTVPSYEQYF
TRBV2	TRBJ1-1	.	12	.	TGTGCCAGCCAGGGAGGGGAATCTGAAGCTTTCTTT	CASQGGESEAFF
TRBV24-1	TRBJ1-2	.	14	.	TGTGCCACCAGTGATTTTACAGCTAACTATGGCTACACCTTC	CATSDFTANYGYTF
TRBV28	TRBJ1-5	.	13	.	TGTGCCAGCACATACAGACTCAATCAGCCCCAGCATTTT	CASTYRLNQPQHF